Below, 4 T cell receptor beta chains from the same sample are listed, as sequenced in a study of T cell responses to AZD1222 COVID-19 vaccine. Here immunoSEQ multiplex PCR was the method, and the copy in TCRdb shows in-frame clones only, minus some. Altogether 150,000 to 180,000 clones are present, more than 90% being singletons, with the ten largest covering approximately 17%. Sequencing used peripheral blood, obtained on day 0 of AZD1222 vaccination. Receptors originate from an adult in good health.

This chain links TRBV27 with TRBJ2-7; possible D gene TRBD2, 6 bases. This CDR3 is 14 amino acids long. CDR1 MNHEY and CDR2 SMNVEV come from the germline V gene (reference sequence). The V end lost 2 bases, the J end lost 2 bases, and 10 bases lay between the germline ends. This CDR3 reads CASSLRTITYEQYF. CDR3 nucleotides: TGTGCCAGCAGTTTAAGGACTATAACCTACGAGCAGTACTTC.

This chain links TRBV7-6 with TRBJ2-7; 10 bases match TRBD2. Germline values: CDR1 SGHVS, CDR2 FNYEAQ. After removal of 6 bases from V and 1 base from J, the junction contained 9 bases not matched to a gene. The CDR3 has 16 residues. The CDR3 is CASSYRASGGSYEQYF. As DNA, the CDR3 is TGTGCCAGCAGTTATAGGGCTAGCGGGGGTTCCTACGAGCAGTACTTC.

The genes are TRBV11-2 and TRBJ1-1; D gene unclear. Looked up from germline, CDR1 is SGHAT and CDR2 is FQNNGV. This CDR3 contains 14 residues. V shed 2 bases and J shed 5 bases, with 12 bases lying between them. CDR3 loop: CASSLSRGWTEAFF. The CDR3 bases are TGTGCCAGCAGCTTAAGCAGAGGGTGGACTGAAGCTTTCTTT.

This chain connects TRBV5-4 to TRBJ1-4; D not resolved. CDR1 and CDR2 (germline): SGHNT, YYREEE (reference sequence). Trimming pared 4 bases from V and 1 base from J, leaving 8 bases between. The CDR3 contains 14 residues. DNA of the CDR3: TGTGCCAGCAGCCGCGCCCGAACTAATGAAAAACTGTTTTTT. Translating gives CASSRARTNEKLFF.